Below are 25 T cell receptor beta chains sequenced from a single sample in a study of shared T cell receptors in the human thymus (dated by TCRdb to about 2021). Preparation of the library involved the immunoSEQ multiplex PCR assay. Entries here come from immuneACCESS through TCRdb and include only in-frame sequences with V and J called. Some clones fail to appear in such tables; in the studies checked, an unresolved V gene covers under half of the shortfall, and the cause of the remainder is unknown. The sample table contains roughly 660,000 clones; only one count was recorded for roughly 88% of them. The ten largest clones represent 0.01% of the sample. In addition, the sample was reused for a study of human thymus T cells.

The sample consisted of thymocytes. The receptors shown here come from a boy under three years old with a congenital heart defect. Donor details come from another sample of the same person, matched by shared clones.

The chain employs TRBV19 and TRBJ2-7, with D uncertain. The germline V gene has CDR1 LNHDA and CDR2 SQIVND (reference sequence). The CDR3 is made up of 12 amino acids. The ends were cut back, 3 bases at V and 2 bases at J, with 5 bases in the middle. CDR3: CASSIVPYEQYF. The CDR3 DNA reads TGTGCCAGTAGTATCGTCCCCTACGAGCAGTACTTC. The variable domain in full, completed from reference TRBV19 and TRBJ2-7, reads DGGITQSPKYLFRKEGQNVTLSCEQNLNHDAMYWYRQDPGQGLRLIYYSQIVNDFQKGDIAEGYSVSREKKESFPLTVTSAQKNPTAFYLCASSIVPYEQYFGPGTRLTVT.

The chain recombines TRBV15 with TRBJ2-1, with 11 bases aligning to TRBD2. The CDR3 totals 15 residues. V shed 1 base, J shed 4 bases, and the junction held 0 bases outside the gene matches. Germline V gives CDR1 LNHNV, CDR2 YYDKDF (reference sequence). The chain's CDR3 is CATSRGLAGYNEQFF. The CDR3 coding sequence is TGTGCCACCAGCAGAGGACTAGCGGGGTACAATGAGCAGTTCTTC.

V usage is TRBV19 and J usage is TRBJ1-1, with D uncertain. The ends were cut back, 6 bases at V and 5 bases at J, with 22 bases in the middle. Germline V gene lookup returns CDR1 LNHDA and CDR2 SQIVND (reference sequence). The CDR3 has 16 amino acids. The CDR3 DNA reads as TGTGCCAGTAGCCCCCCCGTACGGCGGGCGGGGACTGAAGCTTTCTTT. Translated, it gives CASSPPVRRAGTEAFF. The full variable domain, in which reference TRBV19 and TRBJ1-1 provide the parts outside the CDR3, is DGGITQSPKYLFRKEGQNVTLSCEQNLNHDAMYWYRQDPGQGLRLIYYSQIVNDFQKGDIAEGYSVSREKKESFPLTVTSAQKNPTAFYLCASSPPVRRAGTEAFFGQGTRLTVV.

V usage is TRBV6-5 and J usage is TRBJ1-3; 7 positions agree with TRBD1. Germline V lookup: CDR1 MNHEY, CDR2 SVGAGI. This CDR3 is 16 amino acids long. After removal of 4 bases from V and 2 bases from J, the junction contained 8 bases not matched to a gene. This CDR3 is CASSSRQGAAGNTIYF. As DNA, the CDR3 is TGTGCCAGCAGTTCCCGACAGGGTGCGGCTGGAAACACCATATATTTT.

The CDR3 DNA sequence: TGCGCCAGCAGCTTGGGGACTAGCGGGAGTGGGGAGACCCAGTACTTC. This codes for CASSLGTSGSGETQYF. The J gene is TRBJ2-5, the V gene TRBV5-1, with 13 bases lining up with TRBD2. CDR3 length: 16 amino acids. Germline V gene lookup returns CDR1 SGHRS and CDR2 YFSETQ. V lost 0 bases and J lost 5; bases outside the gene matches: 4. Based on the CDR3 plus reference TRBV5-1 and TRBJ2-5, the full variable domain is KAGVTQTPRYLIKTRGQQVTLSCSPISGHRSVSWYQQTPGQGLQFLFEYFSETQRNKGNFPGRFSGRQFSNSRSEMNVSTLELGDSALYLCASSLGTSGSGETQYFGPGTRLLVL.

The chain recombines TRBV11-2 with TRBJ2-7, with TRBD2 matching over 8 bases. V shed 5 bases, J shed 8 bases, and the junction held 17 bases outside the gene matches. CDR3 length equals 16 residues. Germline CDR1 reads SGHAT; CDR2 reads FQNNGV. This CDR3 is CASSQAVAGPPRKQYF. As DNA, the CDR3 is TGTGCCAGCAGCCAAGCCGTAGCGGGACCACCACGTAAGCAGTACTTC.

This clone was detected only a few times. V is TRBV14 and J is TRBJ1-2; maybe TRBD1 (6 bases). The CDR3 spans 14 residues. Germline CDR1 and CDR2: SGHDN and FVKESK. Trimming removed 5 bases at V and 1 base at J, with 11 bases between. The CDR3 region is CASSTGGYNYGYTF. The CDR3 region has the DNA TGTGCCAGCAGCACGGGGGGCTATAACTATGGCTACACCTTC.

The chain combines TRBV7-9 with TRBJ1-2; 9 nucleotides agree with TRBD1. This CDR3 comprises 15 residues. With V trimmed by 3 bases and J by 4 bases, 6 bases remained unmatched. Germline loops: CDR1 SEHNR, CDR2 FQNEAQ (reference sequence). The CDR3 DNA reads as TGTGCCAGCAGCTTTTTATGGGACAGGGTCTATGGCTACACCTTC. It encodes CASSFLWDRVYGYTF.

This chain joins TRBV5-1 and TRBJ1-1, with D tentatively TRBD1 (6 bases). Trimming stripped 7 bases from V and 0 bases from J, with 22 bases between. The CDR3 runs to 17 residues. CDR1 and CDR2 from the germline V gene are SGHRS and YFSETQ. The CDR3 coding sequence is TGCGCCAGCGGCCACCTTACAACAGGGCTCATGAACACTGAAGCTTTCTTT. Its translation: CASGHLTTGLMNTEAFF.

This clone appeared a single time. V is TRBV29-1 and J is TRBJ1-1; D gene unclear. The CDR3 has 11 amino acids. Germline CDR1 and CDR2: SQVTM and ANQGSEA. The V end lost 2 bases, the J end lost 5 bases, and 6 bases lay between the germline ends. The CDR3 nucleotides are TGCAGCGTTGAAAAGCTAACTGAAGCTTTCTTT. Translation: CSVEKLTEAFF.

This chain links TRBV2 with TRBJ1-2, with TRBD1 as a possible D gene (6 bases). Germline V gives CDR1 SNHLY, CDR2 FYNNEI. The CDR3 has 18 residues. Trimming stripped 1 base from V and 8 bases from J, with 26 bases between. This chain's CDR3 is CASSEGLIPSRGACGYTF. Written as DNA, the CDR3 is TGTGCCAGCAGTGAAGGACTGATACCCTCCCGGGGGGCTTGCGGCTACACCTTC.

V is TRBV14 and J is TRBJ1-1, with D tentatively TRBD1 (5 bases). The CDR3 has 16 amino acids. Trimming took off 2 bases at V and 4 bases at J, with 17 bases between the two ends. CDR1 SGHDN and CDR2 FVKESK come from the germline V gene. The CDR3 nucleotides read TGTGCCAGCAGCCAAACCAGGGCAGGGCCACTCACTGAAGCTTTCTTT. It encodes CASSQTRAGPLTEAFF.

V is TRBV4-1 and J is TRBJ2-2, with D tentatively TRBD2 (5 bases). The CDR3 extends over 15 amino acids. CDR1 is MGHRA and CDR2 is YSYEKL in the germline V gene. Trimming shortened V by 4 bases and J by 2 bases, and 11 bases separated the two germline ends. This chain's CDR3 is CASSLGSGNTGELFF. In DNA, the CDR3 is TGCGCCAGCAGCCTTGGAAGCGGCAACACCGGGGAGCTGTTTTTT.

The genes are TRBV7-2 and TRBJ2-1, with TRBD2 as a possible D gene (6 bases). The CDR3 sequence is 15 residues long. Between the trimmed V and J ends, which lost 4 bases and 2 bases, there was a span of 12 bases. Germline values: CDR1 SGHTA, CDR2 FQGNSA. In DNA form, the CDR3 reads TGTGCCAGCAGCTATAGCGGAACAACCTACAATGAGCAGTTCTTC. It translates to CASSYSGTTYNEQFF. Full variable domain (outside the CDR3, taken from reference TRBV7-2 and TRBJ2-1): GAGVSQSPSNKVTEKGKDVELRCDPISGHTALYWYRQSLGQGLEFLIYFQGNSAPDKSGLPSDRFSAERTGGSVSTLTIQRTQQEDSAVYLCASSYSGTTYNEQFFGPGTRLTVL.

With regard to this clone: At the DNA level, this CDR3 is encoded by other sequences in the same sample as well. The rearrangement uses TRBV19 and TRBJ2-5; TRBD2 matches 13 bases. Germline CDR1 reads LNHDA; CDR2 reads SQIVND (reference sequence). The junction had 3 bases not matched to a gene; V was cut back by 1 base and J by 4 bases. This CDR3 comprises 16 residues. CDR3 protein: CASSIGTSGSGETQYF. CDR3 sequence (DNA): TGTGCCAGTAGTATAGGGACTAGCGGGAGTGGAGAGACCCAGTACTTC.

This rearrangement joins TRBV6-5 to TRBJ1-5, with 7 bases that match TRBD1. The CDR3 totals 14 residues. Germline-derived CDR1 and CDR2 are MNHEY and SVGAGI. V gave up 6 bases and J gave up 6 bases; unmatched junction bases: 8. The DNA for the CDR3 is TGTGCCAGCAGGGGACAGCCGGATGGTCAGCCCCAGCATTTT. Translation gives CASRGQPDGQPQHF.

V and J are TRBV7-9 and TRBJ2-7; TRBD1 matches 7 bases. Germline CDR1 is SEHNR and CDR2 is FQNEAQ (reference sequence). The CDR3 extends over 14 amino acids. V lost 4 bases to trimming and J lost 1 base; unmatched junction nucleotides: 4. Here the CDR3 reads CASSSDRRSYEQYF. Written as DNA, the CDR3 is TGTGCCAGCAGCTCGGACAGGAGGTCCTACGAGCAGTACTTC.

V is TRBV7-8 and J is TRBJ2-1; TRBD2 aligns across 8 bases. Germline values: CDR1 SGHVS, CDR2 FQNEAQ. V shed 4 bases and J 4 bases; nucleotides not matched to a gene: 9. The CDR3 covers 16 residues. The CDR3 reads CASSSYGLAGYNEQFF. The CDR3 DNA is TGTGCCAGCAGCTCGTACGGGTTAGCGGGGTACAATGAGCAGTTCTTC.

This chain connects TRBV14 to TRBJ2-1; 9 bases map to TRBD2. Germline CDR1 reads SGHDN; CDR2 reads FVKESK. The CDR3 is 18 amino acids. The J segment lost 0 bases and the V segment lost 1 base, leaving 7 bases of the junction unmatched. CDR3 sequence (DNA): TGTGCCAGCAGCCAAGGTCGTACTAGCGGGTCCTCCTACAATGAGCAGTTCTTC. It translates to CASSQGRTSGSSYNEQFF.

V usage is TRBV10-1 and J usage is TRBJ2-7, with a possible D match to TRBD2 (5 bases). This CDR3 has 16 amino acids. The germline V gene encodes CDR1 WNHNN and CDR2 SYGVQD (reference sequence). V lost 0 bases and J 2 bases, leaving 14 bases between the germline ends. In nucleotides, the CDR3 is TGCGCCAGCAGTGAGTCGAGGAGCGCCGGGACCTACGAGCAGTACTTC. Amino acid sequence: CASSESRSAGTYEQYF.

CDR3 nucleotide sequence: TGCGCCAGCAGCCAAGAGGGGGGGAGGGCCGAGGAGCAGTACTTC. Translating it yields CASSQEGGRAEEQYF. The gene calls are TRBV4-3 and TRBJ2-7; TRBD2 matches at 7 bases. CDR1 and CDR2 from the germline V gene are LGHNA and YSLEER. After removal of 0 bases from V and 7 bases from J, the junction contained 9 bases not matched to a gene. This CDR3 contains 15 residues.

A single count supports this clone. The chain recombines TRBV13 with TRBJ2-2; no clear D. CDR1 and CDR2 (germline): PRHDT, FYEKMQ (reference sequence). The germline V and J ends were trimmed by 7 bases and 0 bases, with 12 bases remaining between them. This CDR3 is 15 amino acids long. The chain's CDR3 is CASNLGRSNTGELFF. The DNA for the CDR3 is TGTGCCAGCAACCTTGGTAGATCGAACACCGGGGAGCTGTTTTTT.

J is TRBJ1-1 and V is TRBV7-3; D unresolved. Per germline, CDR1 SGHTA and CDR2 FQGTGA. The V gene lost 2 bases and the J gene lost 1 base, with 5 bases spanning the gap. The CDR3 spans 13 residues. The CDR3 reads CASSLWANTEAFF. The CDR3 DNA reads as TGTGCCAGCAGCTTATGGGCGAACACTGAAGCTTTCTTT.

CDR3 loop: CASMHPGLAGHEQYF. The CDR3, as DNA: TGTGCCAGCATGCACCCGGGACTAGCGGGTCACGAGCAGTACTTC. The chain combines TRBV6-1 with TRBJ2-7; 12 bases line up with TRBD2. V lost 7 bases, J lost 5 bases, and 9 bases stayed unmatched. CDR1 MNHNS and CDR2 SASEGT come from the germline V gene. This CDR3 contains 15 residues.

CDR3 nucleotide sequence: TGCGCCAGCAGCCAAGACCCCACGTGGACAGGGGTGAAGAGGGAACGCACAGATACGCAGTATTTT. Its protein product is CASSQDPTWTGVKRERTDTQYF. This chain connects TRBV4-3 to TRBJ2-3; 9 bases line up with TRBD1. The V gene end was trimmed by 0 bases and the J gene end by 1 base; junction bases not matched to a gene: 20. The CDR3 has 22 residues. Germline V CDR1 and CDR2: LGHNA, YSLEER.